Each of the 16 T cell receptor beta chains below was sequenced from the same sample in a study of cytomegalovirus exposure and HLA in healthy donors. Profiling relied on immunoSEQ multiplex PCR, and the TCRdb table lists in-frame clones only, not all of them. The sample comprises about 240,000 clones, around 87% of which are singletons, and around 1.2% rests with the top ten. What was sequenced was PBMCs. All receptors derive from a woman aged 25-40 years in good health and CMV-seropositive.

The genes are TRBV18 and TRBJ2-7; TRBD2 matches 15 bases. The germline CDR1 and CDR2 sequences are KGHSH and LQKENI. V shed 2 bases, J shed 4 bases, and the junction held 9 bases outside the gene matches. CDR3 length equals 18 residues. CDR3 loop: CASSPTMGLAGGTYEQYF. The CDR3 bases are TGTGCCAGCTCACCAACGATGGGACTAGCGGGAGGAACGTACGAGCAGTACTTC.

This clone was recorded once. The J gene is TRBJ2-5, the V gene TRBV7-9, with TRBD1 as a possible D gene (6 bases). V lost 1 base and J lost 5, with 14 bases in between. Germline assignment: CDR1 SEHNR and CDR2 FQNEAQ (reference sequence). The CDR3 loop spans 15 amino acids. In DNA, the CDR3 is TGTGCCAGCAGCTTAGTAGGGGGAGCTGGGGAGACCCAGTACTTC. Amino acid sequence: CASSLVGGAGETQYF.

The chain combines TRBV5-5 with TRBJ2-7, with D perhaps matching TRBD2 (5 bases). Trimming took 3 bases from V and 3 from J, leaving 22 bases between them. Germline assignment: CDR1 SGHKS and CDR2 YYEKEE (reference sequence). The CDR3 has 17 amino acids. Written as DNA, the CDR3 is TGTGCCAGCAGCTCCCAATCGGGGTCCGCTACTCGCTACGAGCAGTACTTC. Translation gives CASSSQSGSATRYEQYF.

V usage is TRBV2 and J usage is TRBJ1-5; 7 nucleotides match TRBD1. This CDR3 contains 16 residues. V was clipped by 4 bases and J by 2 bases; unmatched bases: 8. Germline V gene lookup returns CDR1 SNHLY and CDR2 FYNNEI. The CDR3 sequence: CASSGGGGRGNQPQHF. The DNA for the CDR3 is TGTGCCAGCAGTGGAGGAGGGGGCAGGGGCAATCAGCCCCAGCATTTT.

The CDR3 nucleotides are TGTGCCAGCAGCTCGGGACAGGGACGAGCGTCCTACAATGAGCAGTTCTTC. Its translation is CASSSGQGRASYNEQFF. The rearrangement links TRBV7-3 to TRBJ2-1, with 9 bases fitting TRBD1. The CDR3 sequence is 17 residues long. Germline V gives CDR1 SGHTA, CDR2 FQGTGA. V trimming: 4 bases; J trimming: 1 base; junction bases outside the gene matches: 8.

The chain carries TRBV11-2 and TRBJ2-7, with 10 bases lining up with TRBD2. Losses at the gene ends were 5 bases for V and 3 bases for J; bases not matched to a gene: 4. Germline lookup yields CDR1 SGHAT and CDR2 FQNNGV. This CDR3 contains 14 residues. CDR3 loop: CASSPWTSGYEQYF. DNA of the CDR3: TGTGCCAGCAGCCCGTGGACTAGCGGCTACGAGCAGTACTTC.

The chain recombines TRBV10-2 with TRBJ1-5; 10 bases are a match to TRBD1. This CDR3 is 15 amino acids long. CDR1 WSHSY and CDR2 SAAADI come from the germline V gene. The V and J ends lost 5 bases and 5 bases, in that order; junction bases with no gene match: 6. The CDR3 spells CASSRQGADYQPQHF. The CDR3, as DNA: TGCGCCAGCAGTCGACAGGGGGCGGATTATCAGCCCCAGCATTTT.

The CDR3 loop reads CASSQGANYGYTF. Written as DNA, the CDR3 is TGTGCCAGCAGCCAGGGGGCTAACTATGGCTACACCTTC. This chain joins TRBV28 and TRBJ1-2, with TRBD1 matching over 7 bases. Germline values: CDR1 MDHEN, CDR2 SYDVKM. The CDR3 has 13 amino acids. V shed 6 bases and J 0 bases; nucleotides not matched to a gene: 1.

This chain connects TRBV15 to TRBJ2-7, with 10 bases identical to TRBD1. J was trimmed by 4 bases and V by 5 bases; bases with no gene match: 5. The length of the CDR3 is 14 residues. The germline gives CDR1 LNHNV, CDR2 YYDKDF (reference sequence). CDR3 DNA: TGTGCCACCAGCCCGGGACAGGGGATATACGAGCAGTACTTC. It codes for CATSPGQGIYEQYF.

The V and J genes are TRBV7-2 and TRBJ2-5, with 8 bases lining up with TRBD2. There are 14 residues in the CDR3. Germline values: CDR1 SGHTA, CDR2 FQGNSA. After removal of 3 bases from V and 2 bases from J, the junction contained 2 bases not matched to a gene. The CDR3 is CASSFTSGQETQYF. CDR3 nucleotide sequence: TGTGCCAGCAGCTTCACTAGCGGACAAGAGACCCAGTACTTC.

The V and J genes are TRBV5-1 and TRBJ2-2; D perhaps matches TRBD2 (6 bases). Germline V gives CDR1 SGHRS, CDR2 YFSETQ. CDR3 length: 15 amino acids. The V gene lost 0 bases and the J gene lost 3 bases, with 9 bases spanning the gap. The CDR3 here is CASSLVSGDTGELFF. For the CDR3, the DNA is TGCGCCAGCAGCTTGGTTAGCGGAGACACCGGGGAGCTGTTTTTT.

The chain links TRBV14 to TRBJ2-7; 13 bases align to TRBD2. The CDR3 totals 17 residues. The trim removed 2 bases at V and 3 bases at J, leaving 7 bases unmatched. Germline V lookup: CDR1 SGHDN, CDR2 FVKESK. CDR3 protein: CASSQRGGTSGIYEQYF. CDR3 in DNA: TGTGCCAGCAGCCAAAGGGGAGGGACTAGCGGGATCTACGAGCAGTACTTC.

The V and J genes are TRBV19 and TRBJ1-4; TRBD1 aligns across 7 bases. Germline V CDR1 and CDR2: LNHDA, SQIVND (reference sequence). The V segment lost 8 bases and the J segment 7 bases; nucleotides outside the gene matches: 7. The CDR3 is 13 residues long. As DNA, the CDR3 is TGTGCCAGTTCCGGGACAGATGGTGAAAAACTGTTTTTT. It codes for CASSGTDGEKLFF.

The table lists this clone with a count of one. The V and J genes are TRBV14 and TRBJ2-1, with D maybe TRBD1 (5 bases). Trimming stripped 0 bases from V and 3 bases from J, with 12 bases between. Germline V lookup: CDR1 SGHDN, CDR2 FVKESK. There are 16 residues in the CDR3. The CDR3 region is CASSQEGPTGYNEQFF. The CDR3 bases are TGTGCCAGCAGCCAAGAGGGGCCAACCGGCTACAATGAGCAGTTCTTC.

As regards this clone: Other DNA sequences in the same sample also yield this CDR3. In nucleotides, the CDR3 is TGTGCCAGCAGTACAGGGTATGGCTACACCTTC. Its translation: CASSTGYGYTF. The V gene is TRBV6-1, the J gene TRBJ1-2, with a possible D match to TRBD1 (6 bases). Per germline, CDR1 MNHNS and CDR2 SASEGT. This CDR3 is 11 amino acids long. V was trimmed by 5 bases and J by 5 bases, leaving 6 bases between them.

The chain recombines TRBV18 with TRBJ1-1; tentatively, D is TRBD1 (5 bases). The CDR3 runs to 14 residues. Between the trimmed V and J ends, which lost 3 bases and 0 bases, there was a span of 8 bases. The germline V gene encodes CDR1 KGHSH and CDR2 LQKENI. CDR3 residues: CASSPGLVNTEAFF. The CDR3 DNA follows: TGTGCCAGCTCACCGGGACTGGTGAACACTGAAGCTTTCTTT.